This T cell receptor (beta chain) was recovered during a study of T cell repertoires in cytomegalovirus infection. Overall study context: It was the public TCR beta signatures that indicated both CMV infection and matching HLA type.

Notes on this clonotype: The antigen remains unidentified. One junction end does not reproduce the germline sequence, and a read error may be involved.

MiXCR, run by TCRdb on the reads, gives a single entry per CDR3 protein. This table has hundreds of thousands of distinct CDR3 sequences, roughly 22% appearing once. Overall study results and limits: The study found HLA-C-restricted CMV-specific TCR beta clonotypes dominating the ex vivo response.

From germline, CDR1 is SGHVS and CDR2 FNYEAQ. The CDR3 is 11 residues long. The receptor was isolated from a human donor in good health (CMV status not recorded). Some clones in this sample may be carry-over from other donors' samples. Sequencing was carried out using CD8+ T cells from PBMCs. The rearrangement joins TRBV7-6 to TRBJ2-1; D might be TRBD1 or TRBD2, each matching 5 bases. The CDR3 region is CASSWGSEQSF. The DNA of the CDR3 is TGTGCCAGCAGCTGGGGGAGTGAGCAGTCCTTC. The whole variable domain, remainder taken from reference TRBV7-6 and TRBJ2-1, is GAGVSQSPRYKVTKRGQDVALRCDPISGHVSLYWYRQALGQGPEFLTYFNYEAQQDKSGLPNDRFSAERPEGSISTLTIQRTEQRDSAMYRCASSWGSEQSFGPGTRLTVL.